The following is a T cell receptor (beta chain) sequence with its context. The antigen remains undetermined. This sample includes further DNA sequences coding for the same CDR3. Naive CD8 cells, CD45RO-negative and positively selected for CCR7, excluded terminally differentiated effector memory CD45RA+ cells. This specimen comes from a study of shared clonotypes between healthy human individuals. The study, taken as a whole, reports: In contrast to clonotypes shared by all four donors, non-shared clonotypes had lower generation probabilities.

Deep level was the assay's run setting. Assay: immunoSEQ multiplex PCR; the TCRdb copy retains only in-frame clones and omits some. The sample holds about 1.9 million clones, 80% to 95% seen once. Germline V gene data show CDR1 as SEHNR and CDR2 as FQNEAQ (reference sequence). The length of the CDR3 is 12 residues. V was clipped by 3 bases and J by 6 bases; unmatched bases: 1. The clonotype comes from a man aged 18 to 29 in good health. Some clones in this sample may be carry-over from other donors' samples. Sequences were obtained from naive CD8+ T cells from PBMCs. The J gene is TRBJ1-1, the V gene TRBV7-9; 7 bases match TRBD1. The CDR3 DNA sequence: TGTGCCAGCAGCTTGACAGGGTCTGAAGCTTTCTTT. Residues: CASSLTGSEAFF.